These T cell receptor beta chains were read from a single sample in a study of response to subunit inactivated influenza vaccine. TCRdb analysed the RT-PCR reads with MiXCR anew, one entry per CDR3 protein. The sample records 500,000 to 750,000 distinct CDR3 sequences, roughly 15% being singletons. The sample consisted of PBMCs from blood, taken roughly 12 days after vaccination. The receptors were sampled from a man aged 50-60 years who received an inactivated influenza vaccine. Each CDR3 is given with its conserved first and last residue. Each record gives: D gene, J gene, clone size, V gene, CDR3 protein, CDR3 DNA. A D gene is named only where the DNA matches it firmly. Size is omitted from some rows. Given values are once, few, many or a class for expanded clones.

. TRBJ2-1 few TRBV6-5 CASSYSAGLQFF TGTGCCAGCAGTTACTCGGCGGGCCTGCAGTTCTTC
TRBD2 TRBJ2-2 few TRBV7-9 CASSLAPSGVFTGELFF TGTGCCAGCAGCTTAGCGCCTAGCGGAGTATTCACCGGGGAGCTGTTTTTT
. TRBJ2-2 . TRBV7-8 CASRTTATNTGELFF TGTGCCAGCAGGACGACGGCGACGAACACCGGGGAGCTGTTTTTT
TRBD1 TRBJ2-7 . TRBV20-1 CSADGTGAYEQYF TGCAGTGCGGACGGGACAGGGGCCTACGAGCAGTACTTC
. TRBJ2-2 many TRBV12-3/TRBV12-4 CASHGPANTGELFF TGTGCCAGCCATGGGCCCGCGAACACCGGGGAGCTGTTTTTT
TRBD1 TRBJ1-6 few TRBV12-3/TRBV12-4 CASSLGQGASSPLHF TGTGCCAGCAGTTTAGGACAGGGGGCGTCTTCACCCCTCCACTTT
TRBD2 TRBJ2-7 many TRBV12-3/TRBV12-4 CASSFSAGASYEQYF TGTGCCAGCAGTTTTTCTGCGGGAGCTTCGTACGAGCAGTACTTC
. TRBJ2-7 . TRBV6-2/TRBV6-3 CASSYHHSYEQYF TGTGCCAGCAGTTACCACCACTCCTACGAGCAGTACTTC
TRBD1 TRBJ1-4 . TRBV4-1 CASSLEQGSEKLFF TGCGCCAGCAGCCTGGAACAGGGGAGTGAAAAACTGTTTTTT
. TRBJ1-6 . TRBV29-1 CSVAEGQHNSPLHF TGCAGCGTCGCCGAGGGGCAGCATAATTCACCCCTCCACTTT
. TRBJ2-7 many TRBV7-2 CASSLERTREQYF TGTGCCAGCAGCTTAGAAAGGACGAGGGAGCAGTACTTC
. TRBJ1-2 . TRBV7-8 CASSLRRTAGYTF TGTGCCAGCAGCTTACGTCGGACCGCCGGCTACACCTTC
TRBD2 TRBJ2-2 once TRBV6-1 CASRNRLAGVVGELFF TGTGCCAGCAGGAACCGACTAGCGGGAGTAGTCGGGGAGCTGTTTTTT
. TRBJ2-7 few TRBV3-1 CASSQDMGSSYEQYF TGTGCCAGCAGCCAAGATATGGGAAGTTCCTACGAGCAGTACTTC
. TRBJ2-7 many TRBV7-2 CASSLRQGQGYEQYF TGTGCCAGCAGCTTAAGGCAAGGCCAGGGTTACGAGCAGTACTTC
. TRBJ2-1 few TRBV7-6 CASSLGRLRSSYNEQFF TGTGCCAGCAGCTTGGGACGCCTTCGAAGCTCCTACAATGAGCAGTTCTTC
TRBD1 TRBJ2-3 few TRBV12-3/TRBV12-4 CASSFTGGRRDTQYF TGTGCCAGCAGTTTCACAGGGGGGCGAAGAGATACGCAGTATTTT
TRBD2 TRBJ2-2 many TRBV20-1 CSARPSGGNTGELFF TGCAGTGCTAGGCCCAGCGGGGGGAACACCGGGGAGCTGTTTTTT
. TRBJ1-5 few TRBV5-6 CASTRQMGNQPQHF TGTGCCAGCACTCGACAGATGGGCAATCAGCCCCAGCATTTT
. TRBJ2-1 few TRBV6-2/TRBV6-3 CASGQGSYNEQFF TGTGCCAGCGGCCAGGGCTCCTACAATGAGCAGTTCTTC
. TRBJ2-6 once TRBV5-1 CASSPAAQGASGANVLTF TGCGCCAGCAGCCCAGCGGCCCAAGGGGCCTCTGGGGCCAACGTCCTGACTTTC
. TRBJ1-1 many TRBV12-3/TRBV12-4 CASRIYPGLNTEAFF TGTGCCAGCAGGATTTATCCTGGACTGAACACTGAAGCTTTCTTT
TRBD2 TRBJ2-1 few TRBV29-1 CSVDTSGAGEQFF TGCAGCGTTGATACTAGCGGGGCTGGGGAGCAGTTCTTC
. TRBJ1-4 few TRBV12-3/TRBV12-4 CASSLVMWAGEKLFF TGTGCCAGCAGTTTAGTTATGTGGGCGGGAGAAAAACTGTTTTTT
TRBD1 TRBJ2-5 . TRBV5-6 CASSLARQGKGTQYF TGTGCCAGCAGCTTGGCCCGACAGGGGAAGGGGACCCAGTACTTC
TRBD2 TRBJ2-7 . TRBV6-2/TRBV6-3 CASSPLAGASYEQYF TGTGCCAGCAGCCCCCTAGCGGGAGCCTCCTACGAGCAGTACTTC
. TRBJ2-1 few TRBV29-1 CSVGLTSTVEQFF TGCAGCGTTGGGTTGACTAGTACGGTTGAGCAGTTCTTC
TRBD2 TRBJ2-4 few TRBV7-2 CASSLSGGNLAKNIQYF TGTGCCAGCAGCCTTAGCGGGGGTAACCTAGCCAAAAACATTCAGTACTTC
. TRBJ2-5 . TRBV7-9 CASSFLFRQIQETQYF TGTGCCAGCAGCTTTCTGTTTAGGCAGATTCAAGAGACCCAGTACTTC
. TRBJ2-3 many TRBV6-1 CASSAGWGDTQYF TGTGCCAGCAGCGCCGGATGGGGAGATACGCAGTATTTT
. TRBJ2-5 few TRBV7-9 CASSLRRDQETQYF TGTGCCAGCAGCTTACGGAGGGACCAAGAGACCCAGTACTTC
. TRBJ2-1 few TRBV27 CASSLGLTSSYNEQFF TGTGCCAGCAGTTTAGGGCTAACGAGCTCCTACAATGAGCAGTTCTTC
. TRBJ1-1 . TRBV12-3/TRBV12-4 CASSRMDTEAFF TGTGCCAGCAGTAGGATGGACACTGAAGCTTTCTTT
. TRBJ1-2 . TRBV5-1 CASSLLQSDGYTF TGCGCCAGCAGCTTGCTACAGTCGGATGGCTACACCTTC
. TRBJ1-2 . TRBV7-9 CASTGGEDYGYTF TGTGCCAGCACCGGAGGGGAAGACTATGGCTACACCTTC
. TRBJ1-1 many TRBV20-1 CSARVPGHTEAFF TGCAGTGCTAGAGTTCCAGGGCACACTGAAGCTTTCTTT
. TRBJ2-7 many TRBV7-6 CASSLAYGEQYF TGTGCCAGCAGCTTAGCGTACGGAGAGCAGTACTTC
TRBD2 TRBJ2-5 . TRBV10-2 CASNLGGGQETQYF TGCGCCAGCAATCTCGGCGGGGGCCAAGAGACCCAGTACTTC
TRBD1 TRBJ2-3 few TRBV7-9 CASSYPDRAGSTDTQYF TGTGCCAGCAGCTACCCGGACAGGGCGGGGAGCACAGATACGCAGTATTTT
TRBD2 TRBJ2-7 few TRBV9 CASSVGSGGAEEQYF TGTGCTAGCAGCGTAGGAAGCGGGGGGGCAGAAGAGCAGTACTTC
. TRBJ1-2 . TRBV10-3 CAISVGGAFGYTF TGTGCCATCAGCGTCGGGGGGGCCTTTGGCTACACCTTC
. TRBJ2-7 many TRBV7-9 CASSSILASSSYEQYF TGTGCCAGCAGTTCCATACTAGCTTCCAGCTCCTACGAGCAGTACTTC
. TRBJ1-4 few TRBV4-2 CASSQDWPGGREKLFF TGTGCCAGCAGCCAAGATTGGCCCGGGGGTCGTGAAAAACTGTTTTTT
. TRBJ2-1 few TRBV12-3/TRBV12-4 CASSPSEYEDINEQFF TGTGCCAGCAGTCCGAGCGAATATGAGGACATCAATGAGCAGTTCTTC
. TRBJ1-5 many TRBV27 CASSSGQNNQPQHF TGTGCCAGCAGTAGTGGACAGAACAATCAGCCCCAGCATTTT
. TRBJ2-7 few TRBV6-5 CASSYSARDTYYEQYF TGTGCCAGCAGTTACTCGGCTAGGGACACCTACTACGAGCAGTACTTC
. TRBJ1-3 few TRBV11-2 CASSLHSGNTIYF TGTGCCAGCAGCTTACACTCTGGAAACACCATATATTTT
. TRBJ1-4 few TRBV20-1 CSAGTGANEKLFF TGCAGTGCTGGGACGGGTGCTAATGAAAAACTGTTTTTT
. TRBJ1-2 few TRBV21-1 CASSKAWTGAPYGYTF TGTGCCAGCAGCAAAGCTTGGACAGGGGCCCCCTATGGCTACACCTTC